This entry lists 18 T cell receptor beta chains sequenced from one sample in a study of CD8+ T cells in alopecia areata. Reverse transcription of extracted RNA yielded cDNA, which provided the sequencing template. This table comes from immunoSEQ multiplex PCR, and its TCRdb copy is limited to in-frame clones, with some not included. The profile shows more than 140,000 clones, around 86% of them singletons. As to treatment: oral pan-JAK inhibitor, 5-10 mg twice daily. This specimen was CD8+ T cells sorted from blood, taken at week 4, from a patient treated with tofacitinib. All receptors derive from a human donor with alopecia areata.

Here the CDR3 reads CAWSKEAVIYNEQFF. The CDR3, as DNA: TGTGCCTGGAGTAAGGAAGCGGTGATCTACAATGAGCAGTTCTTC. The gene calls are TRBV30 and TRBJ2-1, with a tentative D call TRBD2 (5 bases). Germline assignment: CDR1 GTSNPN and CDR2 SVGIG (reference sequence). Trimming took off 2 bases at V and 3 bases at J, with 14 bases between the two ends. The CDR3 sequence is 15 residues long.

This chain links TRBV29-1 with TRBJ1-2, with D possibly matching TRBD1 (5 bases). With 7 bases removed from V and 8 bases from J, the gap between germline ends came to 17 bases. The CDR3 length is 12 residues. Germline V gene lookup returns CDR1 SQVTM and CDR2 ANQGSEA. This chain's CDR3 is CSAERGVNGYTF. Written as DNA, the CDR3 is TGCAGCGCCGAGCGGGGGGTGAACGGCTACACCTTC.

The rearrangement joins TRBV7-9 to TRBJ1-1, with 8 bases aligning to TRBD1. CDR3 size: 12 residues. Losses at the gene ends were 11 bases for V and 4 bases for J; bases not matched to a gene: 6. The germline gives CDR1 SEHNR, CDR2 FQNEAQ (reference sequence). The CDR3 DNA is TGTGCCTCCGGGACAGGCTCCACTGAAGCTTTCTTT. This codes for CASGTGSTEAFF.

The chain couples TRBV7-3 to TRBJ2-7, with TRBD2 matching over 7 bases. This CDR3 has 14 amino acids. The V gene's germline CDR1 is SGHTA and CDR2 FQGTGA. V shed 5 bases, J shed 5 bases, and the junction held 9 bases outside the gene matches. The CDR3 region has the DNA TGTGCCAGCAGCCCCGGGACGGGAGGAAACGAGCAGTACTTC. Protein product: CASSPGTGGNEQYF. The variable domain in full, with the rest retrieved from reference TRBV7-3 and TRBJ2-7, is GAGVSQTPSNKVTEKGKYVELRCDPISGHTALYWYRQSLGQGPEFLIYFQGTGAADDSGLPNDRFFAVRPEGSVSTLKIQRTERGDSAVYLCASSPGTGGNEQYFGPGTRLTVT.

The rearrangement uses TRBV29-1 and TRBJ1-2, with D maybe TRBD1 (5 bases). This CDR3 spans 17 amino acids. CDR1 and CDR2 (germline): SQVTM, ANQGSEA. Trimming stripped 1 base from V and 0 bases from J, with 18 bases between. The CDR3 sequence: CSVEAVVWQGPNYGYTF. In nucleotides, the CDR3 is TGCAGCGTTGAAGCGGTTGTTTGGCAGGGACCTAACTATGGCTACACCTTC. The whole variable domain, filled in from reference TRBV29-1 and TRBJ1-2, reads SAVISQKPSRDICQRGTSLTIQCQVDSQVTMMFWYRQQPGQSLTLIATANQGSEATYESGFVIDKFPISRPNLTFSTLTVSNMSPEDSSIYLCSVEAVVWQGPNYGYTFGSGTRLTVV.

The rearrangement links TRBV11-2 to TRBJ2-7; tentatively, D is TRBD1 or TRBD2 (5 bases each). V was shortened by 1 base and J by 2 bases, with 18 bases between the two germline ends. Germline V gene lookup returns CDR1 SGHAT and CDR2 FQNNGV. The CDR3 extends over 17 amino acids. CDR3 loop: CASSLGLTGQATYEQYF. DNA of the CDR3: TGTGCCAGCAGCTTAGGTCTTACGGGGCAGGCCACCTACGAGCAGTACTTC.

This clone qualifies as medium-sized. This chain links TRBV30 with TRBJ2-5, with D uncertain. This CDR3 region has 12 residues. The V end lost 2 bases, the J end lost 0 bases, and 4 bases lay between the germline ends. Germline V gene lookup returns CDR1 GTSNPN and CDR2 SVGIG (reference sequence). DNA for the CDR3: TGTGCCTGGAGTTACAACCAAGAGACCCAGTACTTC. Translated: CAWSYNQETQYF.

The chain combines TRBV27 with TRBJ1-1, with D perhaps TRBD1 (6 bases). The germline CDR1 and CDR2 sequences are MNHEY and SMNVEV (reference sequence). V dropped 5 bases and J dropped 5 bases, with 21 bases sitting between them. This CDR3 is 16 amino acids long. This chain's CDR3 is CASSLGQTARGTEAFF. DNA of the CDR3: TGTGCCAGCAGTCTCGGACAGACCGCTCGAGGGACTGAAGCTTTCTTT.

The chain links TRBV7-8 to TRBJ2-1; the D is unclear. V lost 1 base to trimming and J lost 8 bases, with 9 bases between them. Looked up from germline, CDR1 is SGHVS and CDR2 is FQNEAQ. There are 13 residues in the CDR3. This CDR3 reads CASSLELKDEQFF. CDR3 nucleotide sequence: TGTGCCAGCAGCTTAGAGCTCAAAGATGAGCAGTTCTTC.

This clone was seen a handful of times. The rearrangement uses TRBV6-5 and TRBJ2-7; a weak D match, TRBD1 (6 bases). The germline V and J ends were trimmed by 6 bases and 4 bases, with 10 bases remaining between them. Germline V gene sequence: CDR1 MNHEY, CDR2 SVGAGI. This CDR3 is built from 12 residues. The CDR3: CASSLGGYEQYF. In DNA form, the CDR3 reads TGTGCCAGCAGCCTAGGGGGATACGAGCAGTACTTC.

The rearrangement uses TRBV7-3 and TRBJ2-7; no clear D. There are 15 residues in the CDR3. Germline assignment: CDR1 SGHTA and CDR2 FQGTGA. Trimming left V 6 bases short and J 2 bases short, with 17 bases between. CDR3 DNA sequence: TGTGCCAGCAGGTTGACAACATATACTCCCTACGAGCAGTACTTC. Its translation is CASRLTTYTPYEQYF.

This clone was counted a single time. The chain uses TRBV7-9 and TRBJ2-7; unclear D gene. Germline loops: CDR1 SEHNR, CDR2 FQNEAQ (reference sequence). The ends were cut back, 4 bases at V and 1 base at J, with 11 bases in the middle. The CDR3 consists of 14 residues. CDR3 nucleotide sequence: TGTGCCAGCAGCTCATCGACGGAGTCCTACGAGCAGTACTTC. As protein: CASSSSTESYEQYF.

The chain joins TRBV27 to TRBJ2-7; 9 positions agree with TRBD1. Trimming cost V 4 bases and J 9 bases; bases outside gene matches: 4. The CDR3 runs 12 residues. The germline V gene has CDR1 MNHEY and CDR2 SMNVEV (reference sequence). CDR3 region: CASSSQGAVQYF. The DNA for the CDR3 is TGTGCCAGCAGTTCACAGGGGGCTGTGCAGTACTTC.

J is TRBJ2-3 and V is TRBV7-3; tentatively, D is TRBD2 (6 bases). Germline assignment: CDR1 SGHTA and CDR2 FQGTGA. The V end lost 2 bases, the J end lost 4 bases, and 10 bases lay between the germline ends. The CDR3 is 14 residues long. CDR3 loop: CASSLYGSADTQYF. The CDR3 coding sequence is TGTGCCAGCAGCTTATACGGGAGCGCAGATACGCAGTATTTT. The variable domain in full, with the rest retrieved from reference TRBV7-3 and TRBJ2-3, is GAGVSQTPSNKVTEKGKYVELRCDPISGHTALYWYRQSLGQGPEFLIYFQGTGAADDSGLPNDRFFAVRPEGSVSTLKIQRTERGDSAVYLCASSLYGSADTQYFGPGTRLTVL.

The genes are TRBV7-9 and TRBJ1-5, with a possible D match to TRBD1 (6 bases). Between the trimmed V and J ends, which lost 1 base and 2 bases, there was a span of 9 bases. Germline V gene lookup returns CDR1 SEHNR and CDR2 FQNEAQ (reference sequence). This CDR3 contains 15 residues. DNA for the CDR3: TGTGCCAGCAGCTTAGGACAGGACGGCAATCAGCCCCAGCATTTT. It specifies CASSLGQDGNQPQHF.

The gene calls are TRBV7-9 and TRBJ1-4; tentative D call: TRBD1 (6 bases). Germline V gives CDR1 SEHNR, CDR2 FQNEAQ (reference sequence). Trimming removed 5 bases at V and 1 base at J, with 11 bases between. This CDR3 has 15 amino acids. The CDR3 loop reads CASSGTQGTNEKLFF. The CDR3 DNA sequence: TGTGCCAGCAGCGGGACACAGGGAACTAATGAAAAACTGTTTTTT.

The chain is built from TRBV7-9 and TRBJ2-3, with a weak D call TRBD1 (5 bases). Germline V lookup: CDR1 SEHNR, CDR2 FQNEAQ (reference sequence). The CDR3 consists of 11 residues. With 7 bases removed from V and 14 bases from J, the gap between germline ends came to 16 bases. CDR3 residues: CASKVSQGWYF. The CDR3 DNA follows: TGTGCCAGCAAGGTATCGCAGGGATGGTATTTT.

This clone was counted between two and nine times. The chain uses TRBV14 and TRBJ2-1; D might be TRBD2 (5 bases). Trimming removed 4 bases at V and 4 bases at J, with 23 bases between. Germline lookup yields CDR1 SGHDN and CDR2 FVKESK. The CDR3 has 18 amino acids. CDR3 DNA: TGTGCCAGCAGCCGTCGGGATTCACTGGATCAAAGATACAATGAGCAGTTCTTC. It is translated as CASSRRDSLDQRYNEQFF. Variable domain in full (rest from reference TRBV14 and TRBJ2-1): EAGVTQFPSHSVIEKGQTVTLRCDPISGHDNLYWYRRVMGKEIKFLLHFVKESKQDESGMPNNRFLAERTGGTYSTLKVQPAELEDSGVYFCASSRRDSLDQRYNEQFFGPGTRLTVL.